The 2 T cell receptor beta chains reported below all come from one sample, sequenced in a study of monozygotic twins with inflammatory bowel disease. No DNA is given; TCRdb re-called the 5' RACE reads and lists each CDR3 protein once. The record lists a few hundred thousand distinct CDR3 sequences, of which the ten most abundant hold more than 4.5%. Input material: blood. The receptor source for this set is a human donor with ulcerative colitis or Crohn's disease, or a healthy co-twin of an affected twin (not recorded which).

The chain employs TRBV29-1 and TRBJ1-1. Per the germline V gene, CDR1 is SQVTM and CDR2 is ANQGSEA. This CDR3 region has 11 residues. The CDR3 is CSVARVTEAFF.

CDR3: CASSIQRAGGFYEQYF. The genes are TRBV19 and TRBJ2-7; TCRdb designates TRBD1, a call that cannot be tested without DNA. The CDR3 consists of 16 residues. Per germline, CDR1 LNHDA and CDR2 SQIVND (reference sequence).